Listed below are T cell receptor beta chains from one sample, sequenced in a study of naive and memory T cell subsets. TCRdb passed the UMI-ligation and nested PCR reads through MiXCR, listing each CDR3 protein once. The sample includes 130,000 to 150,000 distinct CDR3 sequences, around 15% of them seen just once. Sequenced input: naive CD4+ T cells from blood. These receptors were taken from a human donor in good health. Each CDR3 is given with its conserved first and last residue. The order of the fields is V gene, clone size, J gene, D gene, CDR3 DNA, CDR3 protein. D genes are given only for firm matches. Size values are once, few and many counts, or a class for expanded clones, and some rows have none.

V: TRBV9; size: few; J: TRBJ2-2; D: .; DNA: TGTGCCAGCAGCCGACAGTACACCGGGGAGCTGTTTTTT; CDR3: CASSRQYTGELFF
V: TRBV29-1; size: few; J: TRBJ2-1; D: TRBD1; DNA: TGCAGCGTTGTCCAGGGGGCGCAGGGTGAGCAGTTCTTC; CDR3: CSVVQGAQGEQFF
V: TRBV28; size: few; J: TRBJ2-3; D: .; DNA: TGTGCCAGCACTTCTACTGCCCGTTCCTTCACAGATACGCAGTATTTT; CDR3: CASTSTARSFTDTQYF
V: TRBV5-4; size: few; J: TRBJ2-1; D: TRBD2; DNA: TGTGCCAGCAGCTCGTCTAGCGGGGCGAATTTCAATGAGCAGTTCTTC; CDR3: CASSSSSGANFNEQFF
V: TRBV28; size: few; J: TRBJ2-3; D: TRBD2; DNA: TGTGCCAGCAGTAGCCCAGCGGGAGGTTTAAGAGATACGCAGTATTTT; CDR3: CASSSPAGGLRDTQYF
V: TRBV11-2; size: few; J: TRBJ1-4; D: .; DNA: TGTGCCAGCAGCTTAAGTCCAACTAATGAAAAACTGTTTTTT; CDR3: CASSLSPTNEKLFF
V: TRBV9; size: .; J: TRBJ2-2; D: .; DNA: TGTGCCAGCGGGGTCGCGGGATCAAACACCGGGGAGCTGTTTTTT; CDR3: CASGVAGSNTGELFF
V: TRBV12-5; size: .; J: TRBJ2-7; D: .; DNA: TGTGCTAGTGGTTGCGGGACACACGAGCAGTACTTC; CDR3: CASGCGTHEQYF
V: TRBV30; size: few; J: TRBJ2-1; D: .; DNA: TGTGCCTGGAGTGGCTCTAATGAGCAGTTCTTC; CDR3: CAWSGSNEQFF
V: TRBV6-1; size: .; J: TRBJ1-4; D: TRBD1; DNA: TGTGCCAGCAGTGAACCGGGACAGACTAATGAAAAACTGTTTTTT; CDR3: CASSEPGQTNEKLFF
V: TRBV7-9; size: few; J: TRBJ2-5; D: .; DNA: TGTGCCAGCAGCCCGCCCCAAGAGACCCAGTACTTC; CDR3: CASSPPQETQYF
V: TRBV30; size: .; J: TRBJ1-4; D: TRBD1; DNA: TGTGCCTGGACGGCACAGGGGGCATTCGGTGAAAGACTGTTTTTT; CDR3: CAWTAQGAFGERLFF
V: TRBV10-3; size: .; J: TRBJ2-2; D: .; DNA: TGTGCCATCAGTCGACACGGAGAAAACACCGGGGAGCTGTTTTTT; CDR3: CAISRHGENTGELFF
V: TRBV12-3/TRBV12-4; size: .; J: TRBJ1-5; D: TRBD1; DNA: TGTGCCAGCAGTCGGACAGGGTTATACCAGCCCCAGCATTTT; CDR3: CASSRTGLYQPQHF
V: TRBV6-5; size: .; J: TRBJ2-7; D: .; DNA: TGTGCCAGCAGTCTCCGGGAGCCGGGGGCCTACGAGCAGTACTTC; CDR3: CASSLREPGAYEQYF
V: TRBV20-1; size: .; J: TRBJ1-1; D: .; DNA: TGCAGTGCTAGTCCCCTAACTATGAACACTGAAGCTTTCTTT; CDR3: CSASPLTMNTEAFF
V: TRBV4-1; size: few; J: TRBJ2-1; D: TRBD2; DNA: TGCGCCAGCAGCCAAGCCAGCGGGAACTACAATGAGCAGTTCTTC; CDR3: CASSQASGNYNEQFF
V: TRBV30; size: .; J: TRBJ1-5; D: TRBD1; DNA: TGTGCCTGGAGTGCCGGGACAGTAAATCAGCCCCAGCATTTT; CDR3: CAWSAGTVNQPQHF
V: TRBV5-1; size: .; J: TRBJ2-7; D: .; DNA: TGCGCCAGCAGCTATACCATAAATACCTACGAGCAGTACTTC; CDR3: CASSYTINTYEQYF
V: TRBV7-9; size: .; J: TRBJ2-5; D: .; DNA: TGTGCCAGCAGCATACGGTCGGGGTTGAGGCAAGAGACCCAGTACTTC; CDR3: CASSIRSGLRQETQYF
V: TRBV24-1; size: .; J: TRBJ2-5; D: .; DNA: TGTGCCACCAGTGAACCGGGGCTTGAGACCCAGTACTTC; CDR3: CATSEPGLETQYF
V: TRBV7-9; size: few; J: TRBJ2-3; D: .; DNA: TGTGCCAGCACCTCTACCCGAGATACGCAGTATTTT; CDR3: CASTSTRDTQYF
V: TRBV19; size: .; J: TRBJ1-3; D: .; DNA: TGTGCCAGTAGTATCCAGGGGACTGGAAACACCATATATTTT; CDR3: CASSIQGTGNTIYF
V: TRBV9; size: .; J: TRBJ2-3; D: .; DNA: TGTGCCAGCAGCGTAGGCCCGCAAGGAGCAGATACGCAGTATTTT; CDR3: CASSVGPQGADTQYF
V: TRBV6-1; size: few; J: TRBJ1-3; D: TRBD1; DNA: TGTGCCAGCAGTGAAGGACAGGGGGTTGGAAACACCATATATTTT; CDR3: CASSEGQGVGNTIYF
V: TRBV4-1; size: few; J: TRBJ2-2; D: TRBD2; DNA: TGCGCCAGCAGCCAAATTCCGCGGGAGTTTAACACCGGGGAGCTGTTTTTT; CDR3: CASSQIPREFNTGELFF
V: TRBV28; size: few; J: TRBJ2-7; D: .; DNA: TGTGCCAGCTGGGGTGGGCCGGACGAGCAGTACTTC; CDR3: CASWGGPDEQYF
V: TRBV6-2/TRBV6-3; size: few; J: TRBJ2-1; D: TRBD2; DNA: TGTGCCAGCAGTTACGGTTCAGTAGCGGGAGGTACGGGTGAGCAGTTCTTC; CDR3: CASSYGSVAGGTGEQFF
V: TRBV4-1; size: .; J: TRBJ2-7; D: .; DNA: TGCGCCAGCAGCCAAGATGAAGACGGACCCTACGAGCAGTACTTC; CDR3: CASSQDEDGPYEQYF